What follows are 7 T cell receptor beta chains derived from one specimen sequenced in a study of blood T cells in healthy people across ages. A second about 7 to 11 cycle PCR used barcoded and J-beta primers. MiXCR was run by TCRdb on the 5' RACE reads, yielding one entry per CDR3 protein. The sample has around 1.5 million distinct CDR3 sequences, roughly 40% seen once. The specimen sequenced was blood. The receptors were gathered from a woman in her late teens or twenties in good health.

The chain couples TRBV6-1 to TRBJ2-7; 7 nucleotides agree with TRBD1. Germline assignment: CDR1 MNHNS and CDR2 SASEGT. The trim removed 7 bases at V and 2 bases at J, leaving 8 bases unmatched. The CDR3 spans 14 residues. The CDR3 spells CASNQDRLTYEQYF. The CDR3 region has the DNA TGTGCCAGCAATCAGGACAGGTTAACCTACGAGCAGTACTTC.

The rearrangement uses TRBV6-2 or TRBV6-3 and TRBJ2-1, with 11 bases aligning to TRBD2. Unmatched junction bases numbered 4, after V lost 3 bases and J lost 9 bases. Germline V gene lookup returns CDR1 MNHEY and CDR2 SVGEGT. The CDR3 loop spans 14 amino acids. This chain's CDR3 is CASSYSGRAGEQFF. The CDR3 nucleotides read TGTGCCAGCAGTTATAGCGGGAGGGCCGGTGAGCAGTTCTTC.

The chain couples TRBV6-1 to TRBJ2-5; D is perhaps TRBD2 (5 bases). CDR3 size: 13 residues. Germline V lookup: CDR1 MNHNS, CDR2 SASEGT. The V end was cut by 4 bases, the J end by 5 bases, with 11 bases between. DNA of the CDR3: TGTGCCAGCAGTGCGGACTCACTGGAGACCCAGTACTTC. It yields the protein CASSADSLETQYF.

This chain uses TRBV6-5 with TRBJ1-2, with 8 bases identical to TRBD1. V shed 9 bases, J shed 8 bases, and the junction held 8 bases outside the gene matches. From germline, CDR1 is MNHEY and CDR2 SVGAGI. CDR3 length: 12 residues. This CDR3 is CARGITGGGYTF. The CDR3 nucleotides are TGTGCCAGGGGGATCACAGGGGGGGGCTACACCTTC.

There are a few counts of this clonotype. The rearrangement uses TRBV29-1 and TRBJ1-2, with D unclear. The CDR3 consists of 12 residues. Germline V gives CDR1 SQVTM, CDR2 ANQGSEA. Trimming removed 4 bases from V and 4 bases from J, with 10 bases in between. The CDR3 sequence: CSVVGSSYGYTF. In nucleotides, the CDR3 is TGCAGCGTTGTCGGCAGCAGCTATGGCTACACCTTC.

The gene calls are TRBV12-5 and TRBJ2-1; maybe TRBD1 (6 bases). Germline V gives CDR1 LGHNT, CDR2 FRNRAP. The CDR3 covers 18 residues. With 0 bases removed from V and 2 bases from J, the gap between germline ends came to 17 bases. The DNA of the CDR3 is TGTGCTAGTGGTTTGGTTTCCAAGGGACATATCGCCTACAATGAGCAGTTCTTC. Amino acid sequence: CASGLVSKGHIAYNEQFF.

J is TRBJ1-1 and V is TRBV12-3 or TRBV12-4; 8 nucleotides line up with TRBD1. J was trimmed by 8 bases and V by 4 bases; bases with no gene match: 3. The CDR3 length is 12 residues. The CDR3 sequence is CASSSRTGEAFF. Written as DNA, the CDR3 is TGTGCCAGCAGTTCCCGGACAGGGGAAGCTTTCTTT.